This is a list of T cell receptor beta chains from one sample in a study of blood T cells in healthy people across ages. TCRdb recomputed calls from the 5' RACE reads with MiXCR, one row per CDR3 protein. The profile shows some 1,000,000 distinct CDR3 sequences, about 25% of them singletons. This sample also appeared in a second study, on T cells of mothers and their children.

The sequenced sample consisted of blood. These receptor sequences come from a girl between 2 and 10 years old in good health. Both conserved end residues are part of each CDR3. A row's size may be missing; if present it is once, few, many or a size class.

V: TRBV4-1; size: .; CDR3: CASSQGVLGAPRETQYF
V: TRBV27; size: few; CDR3: CASSLSRDRASYGYTF
V: TRBV7-8; size: .; CDR3: CASSLAGAGASYEQYF
V: TRBV27; size: .; CDR3: CASSPYTPAGVEQYF
V: TRBV5-1; size: .; CDR3: CASSLDSRAAADTQYF
V: TRBV4-3; size: few; CDR3: CASSQDIDSQETQYF
V: TRBV5-1; size: few; CDR3: CASSLILTGGTEAFF
V: TRBV20-1; size: .; CDR3: CSARDSDRVKYEQFF
V: TRBV7-2; size: .; CDR3: CASSFIRGPGNIQYF
V: TRBV4-3; size: few; CDR3: CASSQGTADNSPLHF
V: TRBV20-1; size: .; CDR3: CSATSNTGELFF
V: TRBV20-1; size: few; CDR3: CSASDHEQFF
V: TRBV2; size: few; CDR3: CAILNPSGIRFGEQFF
V: TRBV7-8; size: .; CDR3: CASSSDVMRTEAFF
V: TRBV7-9; size: .; CDR3: CASRGLPYSGANVLTF
V: TRBV9; size: .; CDR3: CASSFGARNTGELFF
V: TRBV28; size: few; CDR3: CASSSARGVETNTEAFF
V: TRBV28; size: few; CDR3: CASGIRSAYEQYF
V: TRBV20-1; size: .; CDR3: CSPHSREGTEAFF
V: TRBV6-6; size: .; CDR3: CASSYEVRQGDDGYTF
V: TRBV24-1; size: few; CDR3: CATSDYTGRIDGYTF
V: TRBV7-9; size: few; CDR3: CASSLSGTGGQETQYF
V: TRBV7-3; size: .; CDR3: CASSFTGGPHEQFF
V: TRBV20-1; size: few; CDR3: CSAESGSGTDTQYF
V: TRBV9; size: .; CDR3: CASSPATEGAGGEQYF
V: TRBV29-1; size: few; CDR3: CSVEGRAQETQYF
V: TRBV6-2/TRBV6-3; size: .; CDR3: CASILRAQYF